Presented here are 14 T cell receptor beta chains from one specimen sequenced in a study of blood T cell repertoires in COVID-19. Clones were sequenced by immunoSEQ multiplex PCR, and TCRdb holds only the in-frame ones, with some missing. This table has approximately 50,000 clones, 90% appearing once. The sample comprised peripheral blood. These receptors originate from a man aged 70-80 years with acute or convalescent COVID-19.

The chain joins TRBV4-2 to TRBJ1-6; no clear D. Between the trimmed V and J ends, which lost 4 bases and 0 bases, there was a span of 13 bases. This CDR3 contains 17 residues. The germline V gene has CDR1 LGHNA and CDR2 YNFKEQ. This chain's CDR3 is CASSPELESSYNSPLHF. The CDR3 DNA reads as TGTGCCAGCAGCCCAGAGTTGGAGAGCTCCTATAATTCACCCCTCCACTTT.

This chain joins TRBV3-1 (or the pseudogene TRBV3-2) and TRBJ2-3; 7 nucleotides line up with TRBD2. The CDR3 is made up of 13 amino acids. V shed 7 bases and J 1 base; nucleotides not matched to a gene: 2. CDR1 LGHDT and CDR2 YNNKEL come from the germline V gene (reference sequence). CDR3 DNA: TGTGCCAGCATGGGGGGGGGCACAGATACGCAGTATTTT. Its translation: CASMGGGTDTQYF.

The V call is TRBV5-1, the J call TRBJ2-3; TRBD2 matches at 7 bases. This CDR3 comprises 17 residues. Germline V CDR1 and CDR2: SGHRS, YFSETQ. J lost 2 bases, V lost 3 bases, and 12 bases had no gene match. The CDR3 region has the DNA TGCGCCAGCAGCTGGGGACTTCTAGCGGCGTACACAGATACGCAGTATTTT. This codes for CASSWGLLAAYTDTQYF.

In its sample, this clone was seen once. CDR3 nucleotide sequence: TGTGCCAGCAGCTTTGCGGGAAACACCATATATTTT. It is translated as CASSFAGNTIYF. The V call is TRBV7-9, the J call TRBJ1-3; D uncertain. The germline CDR1 and CDR2 sequences are SEHNR and FQNEAQ (reference sequence). V was cut by 3 bases and J by 4 bases, with 4 bases left in between. CDR3 size: 12 residues. Drawing the rest from reference TRBV7-9 and TRBJ1-3, the complete variable domain is DTGVSQNPRHKITKRGQNVTFRCDPISEHNRLYWYRQTLGQGPEFLTYFQNEAQLEKSRLLSDRFSAERPKGSFSTLEIQRTEQGDSAMYLCASSFAGNTIYFGEGSWLTVV.

This chain links TRBV7-9 with TRBJ1-3; D gene ambiguous. The ends were cut back, 5 bases at V and 4 bases at J, with 15 bases in the middle. The CDR3 runs 15 residues. Germline assignment: CDR1 SEHNR and CDR2 FQNEAQ (reference sequence). The CDR3 DNA reads as TGTGCCAGCAGCGCAGACGAGGGTACAGGAAACACCATATATTTT. It is translated as CASSADEGTGNTIYF.

The chain recombines TRBV4-1 with TRBJ2-1, with 7 nucleotides matching TRBD2. V shed 3 bases, J shed 0 bases, and the junction held 14 bases outside the gene matches. Germline V gives CDR1 MGHRA, CDR2 YSYEKL. There are 19 residues in the CDR3. CDR3 protein: CASSQGPLRRESSYNEQFF. CDR3 coding DNA: TGCGCCAGCAGCCAGGGCCCCCTGAGGCGGGAGAGCTCCTACAATGAGCAGTTCTTC.

The rearrangement joins TRBV28 to TRBJ1-6; unclear D gene. This CDR3 contains 16 residues. Trimming took 5 bases from V and 0 from J, leaving 11 bases between them. CDR1 is MDHEN and CDR2 is SYDVKM in the germline V gene. The CDR3 loop reads CASSPRSSSYNSPLHF. CDR3 bases: TGTGCCAGCAGTCCTCGAAGTAGCTCCTATAATTCACCCCTCCACTTT.

V is TRBV4-2 and J is TRBJ1-2; D might be TRBD1 (5 bases). Trimming took 4 bases from V and 8 from J, leaving 17 bases between them. The CDR3 is 14 residues long. The germline gives CDR1 LGHNA, CDR2 YNFKEQ. CDR3 nucleotides: TGTGCCAGCAGCCGTATAGAGGCAGGGCAAGGCTACACCTTC. Its protein is CASSRIEAGQGYTF.

CDR3 residues: CASSHTGGDTEAFF. The CDR3 DNA sequence: TGTGCCAGCAGCCACACAGGGGGCGATACTGAAGCTTTCTTT. V gene TRBV9 combines with J gene TRBJ1-1, with TRBD1 identical over 9 bases. CDR3 size: 14 residues. In germline, CDR1 is SGDLS, CDR2 YYNGEE. V lost 4 bases to trimming and J lost 5 bases; unmatched junction nucleotides: 6.

The J gene is TRBJ2-2, the V gene TRBV7-8; maybe TRBD2 (7 bases). Germline V gene sequence: CDR1 SGHVS, CDR2 FQNEAQ. This CDR3 has 16 amino acids. Trimming removed 5 bases from V and 5 bases from J, with 18 bases in between. Here the CDR3 DNA reads TGTGCCAGCAGCCCTGGTCGGGGGGCGGAGACCGGGGAGCTGTTTTTT. Protein product: CASSPGRGAETGELFF.

This chain joins TRBV9 and TRBJ1-4, with D possibly matching TRBD1 (5 bases). V lost 1 base to trimming and J lost 7 bases, with 17 bases between them. The CDR3 consists of 16 residues. Germline CDR1 reads SGDLS; CDR2 reads YYNGEE. CDR3 bases: TGTGCCAGCAGCGTAACCCGAGTGGGGGGAGGTGAAAAACTGTTTTTT. Translated: CASSVTRVGGGEKLFF.

This clone was seen a single time. This chain joins TRBV30 and TRBJ2-7, with D tentatively TRBD1 (5 bases). Trimming shortened V by 4 bases and J by 2 bases, and 12 bases separated the two germline ends. Germline CDR1 and CDR2: GTSNPN and SVGIG (reference sequence). This CDR3 has 13 residues. CDR3 in amino acids: CAWTAGSAYEQYF. The CDR3 DNA sequence: TGTGCCTGGACCGCAGGGTCGGCCTACGAGCAGTACTTC.

This clone appeared a few times. The chain couples TRBV4-2 to TRBJ1-3, with a tentative D call TRBD1 (6 bases). Germline assignment: CDR1 LGHNA and CDR2 YNFKEQ. Trimming took 0 bases from V and 3 from J, leaving 12 bases between them. CDR3 length equals 16 residues. The CDR3 is CASSQDWGRLGNTIYF. The CDR3 coding sequence is TGTGCCAGCAGCCAAGATTGGGGGCGGCTTGGAAACACCATATATTTT.

The chain uses TRBV30 and TRBJ1-4; D is unresolved. This CDR3 has 15 amino acids. V was clipped by 1 base and J by 1 base, with 10 bases between them. The germline gives CDR1 GTSNPN, CDR2 SVGIG (reference sequence). CDR3 in DNA: TGTGCCTGGAGTGCCGGCAGGTTAACTAATGAAAAACTGTTTTTT. This codes for CAWSAGRLTNEKLFF.